The next 27 T cell receptor beta chains were all read from a single sample in a study of T-cell reconstitution after alpha-beta-depleted transplantation in children. A TCRbeta library incorporating unique molecular identifiers was prepared. TCRdb passed the PCR reads through MiXCR, listing each CDR3 protein once. This table has around 440,000 distinct CDR3 sequences, roughly a tenth appearing once. Sequencing used PBMCs, obtained before TCRalphabeta/CD19-depleted stem cell transplant. These receptors came from a child aged 2-15 years with inherited bone marrow failure, due to receive a stem cell transplant.

This clonotype was seen many times. The CDR3 region has the DNA TGTGCCTGGAGGTTCACAGATACGCAGTATTTT. This codes for CAWRFTDTQYF. The chain has TRBV30 and TRBJ2-3; D unresolved. Germline CDR1 reads GTSNPN; CDR2 reads SVGIG (reference sequence). The CDR3 is 11 residues long. The V and J ends lost 3 bases and 2 bases respectively, with 3 bases between them. The variable domain in full, completed from reference TRBV30 and TRBJ2-3, reads SQTIHQWPATLVQPVGSPLSLECTVEGTSNPNLYWYRQAAGRGLQLLFYSVGIGQISSEVPQNLSASRPQDRQFILSSKKLLLSDSGFYLCAWRFTDTQYFGPGTRLTVL.

The chain couples TRBV2 to TRBJ2-4; D may match TRBD1 or TRBD2 (5 bases each). The germline V gene encodes CDR1 SNHLY and CDR2 FYNNEI. The CDR3 length is 15 residues. Trimming cost V 3 bases and J 5 bases, with 14 bases left between them. As DNA, the CDR3 is TGTGCCAGCAGTGAGGGGAGACAGTGGGAAAACATTCAGTACTTC. It yields the protein CASSEGRQWENIQYF.

This clonotype was seen at least ten times. This chain uses TRBV28 with TRBJ1-5; D is unresolved. CDR1 and CDR2 (germline): MDHEN, SYDVKM. V shed 5 bases and J shed 4 bases, with 18 bases lying between them. The CDR3 extends over 16 amino acids. In nucleotides, the CDR3 is TGTGCCAGCAGTCGTACCCTTGGACGGCTAAATCAGCCCCAGCATTTT. Its translation is CASSRTLGRLNQPQHF.

This clonotype has at least ten counts. The chain links TRBV6-2 or TRBV6-3 to TRBJ2-2, with 11 bases matching TRBD2. After removal of 2 bases from V and 3 bases from J, the junction contained 5 bases not matched to a gene. This CDR3 has 17 amino acids. CDR1 is MNHEY and CDR2 is SVGEGT in the germline V gene. This CDR3 reads CASSYRLAGSDTGELFF. DNA of the CDR3: TGTGCCAGCAGTTACCGACTAGCGGGATCCGACACCGGGGAGCTGTTTTTT.

The chain employs TRBV11-2 and TRBJ2-2; no reliable D call. Per germline, CDR1 SGHAT and CDR2 FQNNGV. V was clipped by 8 bases and J by 5 bases, with 12 bases between them. CDR3 size: 13 residues. CDR3 region: CASHIPGTGELFF. CDR3 in DNA: TGTGCCAGCCACATACCGGGTACCGGGGAGCTGTTTTTT.

The table lists this clonotype with many counts. This chain links TRBV5-1 with TRBJ2-1, with 11 nucleotides matching TRBD2. The germline CDR1 and CDR2 sequences are SGHRS and YFSETQ. Germline trimming cut 4 bases from V and 8 bases from J; bases unmatched to any gene: 11. This CDR3 is 16 amino acids long. CDR3 amino acids: CASSLTSGEALDEQFF. The CDR3 DNA sequence: TGCGCCAGCAGCCTGACTAGCGGGGAAGCTTTGGATGAGCAGTTCTTC.

As regards this clonotype: This may be a read error: a much more frequent sequence differs by one nucleotide. The rearrangement links TRBV5-1 to TRBJ2-1, with 10 bases identical to TRBD2. The CDR3 has 16 amino acids. The trim removed 6 bases at V and 5 bases at J, leaving 11 bases unmatched. Germline loops: CDR1 SGHRS, CDR2 YFSETQ. CDR3 in amino acids: CASNSFGTSANNEQFF. DNA for the CDR3: TGCGCCAGCAATTCGTTCGGGACTAGCGCCAACAATGAGCAGTTCTTC.

In this sample, this clonotype turned up many times. The V and J genes are TRBV18 and TRBJ1-1; the D is unclear. Trimming took off 2 bases at V and 3 bases at J, with 7 bases between the two ends. Germline values: CDR1 KGHSH, CDR2 LQKENI. This CDR3 is built from 13 residues. The DNA of the CDR3 is TGTGCCAGCTCACCAGCGCGGTACACTGAAGCTTTCTTT. Residues: CASSPARYTEAFF.

Of note for this clonotype: A read error may be the cause here, since a much bigger clone is one base away. Because it lacks the conserved phenylalanine or tryptophan at the end, this CDR3 is likely a read error. The genes are TRBV28 and TRBJ2-7, with 7 bases that match TRBD1. CDR3 length: 14 residues. In germline, CDR1 is MDHEN, CDR2 SYDVKM. Losses at the gene ends were 6 bases for V and 0 bases for J; bases not matched to a gene: 5. The CDR3 is CASRGRQGSYEQYL. The CDR3 nucleotides are TGTGCCAGCAGGGGCAGACAGGGCTCCTACGAGCAGTACCTC.

This clonotype was seen at least ten times. This chain uses TRBV28 with TRBJ2-2, with D unresolved. The CDR3 covers 19 residues. Trimming cost V 3 bases and J 4 bases, with 24 bases left between them. The germline gives CDR1 MDHEN, CDR2 SYDVKM. This CDR3 reads CASSFRLNSPFPPTGELFF. CDR3 in DNA: TGTGCCAGCAGTTTTCGGCTGAACTCCCCATTCCCCCCCACCGGGGAGCTGTTTTTT.

A note on this clonotype: At one of its ends the junction is not consistent with the germline gene, which may arise from a read error. The chain recombines TRBV5-1 with TRBJ2-1, with D tentatively TRBD2 (6 bases). This CDR3 has 16 residues. CDR1 and CDR2 (germline): SGHRS, YFSETQ. In nucleotides, the CDR3 is TGCGCCAGCAGCTTGGATACTAGCAGATCCTACAATGAGCGGTTCTTC. Translation: CASSLDTSRSYNERFF.

V is TRBV28 and J is TRBJ2-4; D not certain. Trimming removed 2 bases from V and 5 bases from J, with 10 bases in between. The CDR3 spans 14 residues. The V gene's germline CDR1 is MDHEN and CDR2 SYDVKM. The CDR3 DNA follows: TGTGCCAGCAGTTTAAAGCTCAATCAAAACATTCAGTACTTC. It yields the protein CASSLKLNQNIQYF. Full variable domain (remainder filled in from reference TRBV28 and TRBJ2-4): DVKVTQSSRYLVKRTGEKVFLECVQDMDHENMFWYRQDPGLGLRLIYFSYDVKMKEKGDIPEGYSVSREKKERFSLILESASTNQTSMYLCASSLKLNQNIQYFGAGTRLSVL.

The chain carries TRBV5-1 and TRBJ2-7; the match to TRBD1 covers 8 bases. Unmatched junction bases numbered 2, after V lost 7 bases and J lost 2 bases. The CDR3 is 12 residues long. Germline lookup yields CDR1 SGHRS and CDR2 YFSETQ. The CDR3: CASGTGAYEQYF. The CDR3, as DNA: TGCGCCAGCGGGACAGGAGCCTACGAGCAGTACTTC. The entire variable domain, with the rest obtained from reference TRBV5-1 and TRBJ2-7, is as follows: KAGVTQTPRYLIKTRGQQVTLSCSPISGHRSVSWYQQTPGQGLQFLFEYFSETQRNKGNFPGRFSGRQFSNSRSEMNVSTLELGDSALYLCASGTGAYEQYFGPGTRLTVT.

This clonotype was recorded a few times. The chain uses TRBV18 and TRBJ2-5; D tentatively fits TRBD1 or TRBD2 (5 bases each). Germline V gene lookup returns CDR1 KGHSH and CDR2 LQKENI. This CDR3 has 17 amino acids. The V end lost 2 bases, the J end lost 2 bases, and 18 bases lay between the germline ends. The CDR3 DNA follows: TGTGCCAGCTCACCAGCCGCGGGCAGGGCCCAACAAGAGACCCAGTACTTC. Translating it yields CASSPAAGRAQQETQYF.

This clonotype has a count of ten or more. The genes are TRBV12-3 or TRBV12-4 and TRBJ2-1; 9 nucleotides line up with TRBD2. V shed 6 bases, J shed 4 bases, and the junction held 7 bases outside the gene matches. CDR3 length: 15 residues. This CDR3 is CASSLRLAAYNEQFF. For the CDR3, the DNA is TGTGCCAGCAGCCTGAGACTAGCGGCGTACAATGAGCAGTTCTTC.

This clonotype appeared many times. This sequence joins TRBV29-1 and TRBJ1-1, with no clear D. The V gene's germline CDR1 is SQVTM and CDR2 ANQGSEA. With 7 bases removed from V and 1 base from J, the gap between germline ends came to 10 bases. The CDR3 covers 12 residues. The CDR3 loop is CSGRGRNTEAFF. The CDR3 nucleotides read TGCAGCGGCCGGGGAAGGAACACTGAAGCTTTCTTT. The entire variable domain, with the rest obtained from reference TRBV29-1 and TRBJ1-1, is as follows: SAVISQKPSRDICQRGTSLTIQCQVDSQVTMMFWYRQQPGQSLTLIATANQGSEATYESGFVIDKFPISRPNLTFSTLTVSNMSPEDSSIYLCSGRGRNTEAFFGQGTRLTVV.

There are a few counts of this clonotype. A far bigger clonotype differs at one base, so this is likely a read error. The rearrangement uses TRBV11-2 and TRBJ2-7; no clear D. The CDR3 is 12 amino acids. Germline CDR1 and CDR2: SGHAT and FQNNGV. V dropped 0 bases and J dropped 2 bases, with 2 bases sitting between them. As DNA, the CDR3 is TGTGCCAGCAGCTTAGACGCCTACGAGCAGTACTTC. It translates to CASSLDAYEQYF.

Many counts were recorded for this clonotype. The chain is built from TRBV4-1 and TRBJ1-1; perhaps TRBD1 as D (6 bases). Trimming took off 2 bases at V and 6 bases at J, with 16 bases between the two ends. In germline, CDR1 is MGHRA, CDR2 YSYEKL. There are 15 residues in the CDR3. CDR3 region: CASSQSMRGRSEAFF. The CDR3 DNA sequence: TGCGCCAGCAGCCAATCGATGAGGGGGAGGTCTGAAGCTTTCTTT.

This clonotype was seen repeatedly, ten times or more. The chain links TRBV20-1 to TRBJ2-6; D is undetermined. The V gene's germline CDR1 is DFQATT and CDR2 SNEGSKA (reference sequence). V shed 3 bases and J shed 0 bases, with 9 bases lying between them. CDR3 length: 15 residues. CDR3: CSASYGRSGANVLTF. As DNA, the CDR3 is TGCAGTGCTAGCTACGGGCGCTCTGGGGCCAACGTCCTGACTTTC.

This clonotype was recorded at least ten times. The chain recombines TRBV7-6 with TRBJ2-7; D assignment may be TRBD1 or TRBD2 (6 bases each). The CDR3 extends over 15 amino acids. Per the germline V gene, CDR1 is SGHVS and CDR2 is FNYEAQ. Trimming shortened V by 5 bases and J by 2 bases, and 16 bases separated the two germline ends. CDR3 sequence reads: CASSGGGTIPYEQYF. The CDR3 coding sequence is TGTGCCAGCAGCGGGGGCGGGACCATTCCCTACGAGCAGTACTTC.

This clonotype was counted ten times or more. The CDR3 DNA reads TGTGCCAGCAGTCGGACTAGCGGGAGCGCTGAGCAGTTCTTC. Its translation: CASSRTSGSAEQFF. This chain joins TRBV12-3 or TRBV12-4 and TRBJ2-1; 13 nucleotides line up with TRBD2. J lost 9 bases, V lost 5 bases, and 4 bases had no gene match. The CDR3 totals 14 residues.

The V gene is TRBV7-2, the J gene TRBJ2-2; D is possibly TRBD2 (6 bases). Germline loops: CDR1 SGHTA, CDR2 FQGNSA. Trimming removed 8 bases at V and 3 bases at J, with 13 bases between. The CDR3 runs to 14 residues. CDR3 in DNA: TGTGCCAGCTTCTCGGACTACTACACCGGGGAGCTGTTTTTT. Protein product: CASFSDYYTGELFF.

This clonotype was counted at least ten times. The chain combines TRBV4-3 with TRBJ2-3; 7 positions agree with TRBD2. The V gene's germline CDR1 is LGHNA and CDR2 YSLEER. The CDR3 runs 15 residues. With 0 bases clipped from V and 3 bases from J, the junction kept 3 bases outside the gene matches. The CDR3 coding sequence is TGCGCCAGCAGCCAAGACGCGGGAGAGACAGATACGCAGTATTTT. Protein sequence: CASSQDAGETDTQYF.

Many counts were recorded for this clonotype. The CDR3 loop is CSVVGGGKNEQFF. The CDR3 DNA sequence: TGCAGCGTTGTAGGGGGAGGGAAAAATGAGCAGTTCTTC. The genes are TRBV29-1 and TRBJ2-1; maybe TRBD2 (7 bases). Germline V gene lookup returns CDR1 SQVTM and CDR2 ANQGSEA. Trimming cost V 4 bases and J 7 bases, with 14 bases left between them. The CDR3 has 13 amino acids.

This clonotype came up many times. The chain has TRBV5-1 and TRBJ2-3, with TRBD2 matching over 10 bases. The CDR3 length is 16 residues. CDR1 and CDR2 from the germline V gene are SGHRS and YFSETQ. J gave up 3 bases and V 3 bases, and 7 bases lay outside the gene matches. The CDR3, as DNA: TGCGCCAGCAGCTGGCGGACTAGCGGAGTGACAGATACGCAGTATTTT. The encoded protein is CASSWRTSGVTDTQYF.

The genes are TRBV28 and TRBJ2-3; 9 bases map to TRBD1. Per the germline V gene, CDR1 is MDHEN and CDR2 is SYDVKM. CDR3 length: 14 amino acids. Unmatched junction bases numbered 5, after V lost 6 bases and J lost 4 bases. CDR3 amino acids: CASSRGQGPDTQYF. For the CDR3, the DNA is TGTGCCAGCAGCCGGGGACAGGGCCCAGATACGCAGTATTTT. Filled out from reference TRBV28 and TRBJ2-3, the complete variable domain reads DVKVTQSSRYLVKRTGEKVFLECVQDMDHENMFWYRQDPGLGLRLIYFSYDVKMKEKGDIPEGYSVSREKKERFSLILESASTNQTSMYLCASSRGQGPDTQYFGPGTRLTVL.

This clonotype was recorded a few times. This sequence joins TRBV12-3 or TRBV12-4 and TRBJ2-7; TRBD2 aligns across 9 bases. CDR3 size: 18 residues. V trimming: 8 bases; J trimming: 3 bases; junction bases outside the gene matches: 20. The CDR3 DNA sequence: TGTGCCAGCGGAGGATGGTCAGGCGGGGGGCGGGAGGGCTACGAGCAGTACTTC. Translating it yields CASGGWSGGGREGYEQYF.